The 7 T cell receptor beta chains listed next were all sequenced from one sample in a study of blood T cell repertoires in COVID-19. Repertoires were generated with immunoSEQ multiplex PCR, while TCRdb's copy carries only in-frame clones and drops some. This sample has 150,000 to 200,000 clones, with about 80% found just once. The specimen was peripheral blood. All receptors come from a human donor in a cohort sampled during active COVID-19.

The V and J genes are TRBV7-2 and TRBJ2-7, with TRBD1 identical over 11 bases. CDR1 is SGHTA and CDR2 is FQGNSA in the germline V gene. J was trimmed by 1 base and V by 4 bases; bases with no gene match: 3. CDR3 length: 15 amino acids. DNA for the CDR3: TGTGCCAGCAGCTGGGACAGGGGGGTTTCCTACGAGCAGTACTTC. Protein: CASSWDRGVSYEQYF.

This clone was counted between two and nine times. The chain uses TRBV24-1 and TRBJ2-3; TRBD2 aligns across 7 bases. V lost 4 bases, J lost 0 bases, and 15 bases stayed unmatched. Germline V CDR1 and CDR2: KGHDR, SFDVKD. This CDR3 has 19 amino acids. CDR3 region: CATSETPNLAEFSTDTQYF. CDR3 in DNA: TGTGCCACCAGTGAGACCCCCAACCTAGCGGAGTTTAGCACAGATACGCAGTATTTT.

The chain recombines TRBV3-1 (or the pseudogene TRBV3-2) with TRBJ1-2; 8 nucleotides line up with TRBD1. V trimming: 4 bases; J trimming: 0 bases; junction bases outside the gene matches: 10. CDR1 LGHDT and CDR2 YNNKEL come from the germline V gene (reference sequence). The length of the CDR3 is 17 residues. CDR3 protein: CASSPSGGYEANYGYTF. CDR3 nucleotides: TGTGCCAGCAGCCCCTCAGGGGGCTATGAAGCTAACTATGGCTACACCTTC.

The rearrangement joins TRBV11-3 to TRBJ1-5; 7 bases match TRBD1. Germline V gene lookup returns CDR1 SGHNT and CDR2 YENEEA. CDR3 length: 17 residues. V dropped 4 bases and J dropped 3; count of bases not matched to a gene: 12. Written as DNA, the CDR3 is TGTGCCAGCAGCTCAACGGGGACAGTGCCCCCCAATCAGCCCCAGCATTTT. Its translation: CASSSTGTVPPNQPQHF.

The chain links TRBV6-4 to TRBJ1-6; D gene unclear. This CDR3 contains 15 residues. The germline gives CDR1 MRHNA, CDR2 SNTAGT. Deletions cut 0 bases from V and 7 bases from J, with 10 bases between. This chain's CDR3 is CASSDSEGNNSPLHF. In DNA, the CDR3 is TGTGCCAGCAGTGACTCCGAGGGAAACAATTCACCCCTCCACTTT.

This chain's CDR3 is CAIRDSHSNQPQHF. The CDR3 DNA reads as TGTGCCATCAGAGACAGTCATAGCAATCAGCCCCAGCATTTT. The rearrangement uses TRBV10-3 and TRBJ1-5, with D possibly matching TRBD1 (5 bases). Germline CDR1 and CDR2: ENHRY and SYGVKD. There are 14 residues in the CDR3. V lost 6 bases and J 0 bases, leaving 9 bases between the germline ends.

As for this clone: The junction does not match germline at one end; this may be a read error. This rearrangement joins TRBV15 to TRBJ1-2; D unresolved. CDR3 length: 13 residues. In germline, CDR1 is LNHNV, CDR2 YYDKDF (reference sequence). For the CDR3, the DNA is TGTGCCACCAGGAGAGACGTCGGAGGTGGCTACACCTTC. Encoded protein: CATRRDVGGGYTF.